These 3 T cell receptor beta chains were sequenced from one sample in a study of blood T cell repertoires in COVID-19. Some clones are missing from TCRdb's copy, which holds only in-frame ones; the method was immunoSEQ multiplex PCR. The data show about 260,000 clones, 88% seen once. Sequences were obtained from peripheral blood. The receptor set was obtained from a woman in her twenties or thirties with COVID-19, enrolled during active disease.

This rearrangement joins TRBV5-1 to TRBJ2-3, with 9 bases identical to TRBD1. V shed 5 bases and J 3 bases; nucleotides not matched to a gene: 4. The CDR3 extends over 14 amino acids. Per germline, CDR1 SGHRS and CDR2 YFSETQ. This CDR3 is CASRKTGGTDTQYF. The CDR3 DNA reads TGCGCCAGCAGGAAGACAGGGGGGACAGATACGCAGTATTTT.

The chain recombines TRBV30 with TRBJ1-2; 7 nucleotides agree with TRBD1. Trimming removed 1 base from V and 4 bases from J; junction bases left unmatched: 3. The germline V gene encodes CDR1 GTSNPN and CDR2 SVGIG (reference sequence). The length of the CDR3 is 13 residues. The CDR3, as DNA: TGTGCCTGGAGTGCCGGGACAGCCTATGGCTACACCTTC. Translating gives CAWSAGTAYGYTF.

This chain links TRBV6-1 with TRBJ1-1, with D maybe TRBD1 (5 bases). The V gene lost 7 bases and the J gene lost 3 bases, with 18 bases spanning the gap. Looked up from germline, CDR1 is MNHNS and CDR2 is SASEGT. The CDR3 contains 15 residues. CDR3 nucleotides: TGTGCCAGCACTATATCCGACAGATCATACACTGAAGCTTTCTTT. This translates into CASTISDRSYTEAFF.